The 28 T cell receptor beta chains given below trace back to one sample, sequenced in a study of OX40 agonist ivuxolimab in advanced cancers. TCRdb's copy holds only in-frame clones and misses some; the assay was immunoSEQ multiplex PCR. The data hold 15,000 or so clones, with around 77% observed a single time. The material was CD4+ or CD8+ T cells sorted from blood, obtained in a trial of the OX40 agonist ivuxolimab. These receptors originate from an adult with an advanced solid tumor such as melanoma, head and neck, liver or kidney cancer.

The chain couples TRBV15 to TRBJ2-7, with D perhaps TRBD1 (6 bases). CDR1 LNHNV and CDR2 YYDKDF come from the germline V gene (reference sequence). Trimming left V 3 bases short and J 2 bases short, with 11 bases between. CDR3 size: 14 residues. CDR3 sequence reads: CATSSDRTTYEQYF. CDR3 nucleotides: TGTGCCACCAGCAGTGACAGGACCACCTACGAGCAGTACTTC. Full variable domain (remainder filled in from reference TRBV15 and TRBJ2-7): DAMVIQNPRYQVTQFGKPVTLSCSQTLNHNVMYWYQQKSSQAPKLLFHYYDKDFNNEADTPDNFQSRRPNTSFCFLDIRSPGLGDTAMYLCATSSDRTTYEQYFGPGTRLTVT.

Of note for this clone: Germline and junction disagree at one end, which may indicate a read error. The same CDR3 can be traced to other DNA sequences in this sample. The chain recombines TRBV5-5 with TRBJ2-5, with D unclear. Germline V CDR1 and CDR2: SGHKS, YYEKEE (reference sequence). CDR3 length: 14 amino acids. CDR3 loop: CASSLALYQETQYF. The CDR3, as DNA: TGTGCCAGCAGCTTGGCCTTGTACCAGGAGACCCAGTACTTC.

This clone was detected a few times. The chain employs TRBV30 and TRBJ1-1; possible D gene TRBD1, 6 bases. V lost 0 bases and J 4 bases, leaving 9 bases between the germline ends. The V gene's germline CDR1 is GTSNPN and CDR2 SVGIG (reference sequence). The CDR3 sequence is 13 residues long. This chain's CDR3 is CAWSVQGSTEAFF. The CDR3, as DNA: TGTGCCTGGAGTGTACAGGGCAGCACTGAAGCTTTCTTT. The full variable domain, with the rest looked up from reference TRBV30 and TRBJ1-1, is SQTIHQWPATLVQPVGSPLSLECTVEGTSNPNLYWYRQAAGRGLQLLFYSVGIGQISSEVPQNLSASRPQDRQFILSSKKLLLSDSGFYLCAWSVQGSTEAFFGQGTRLTVV.

Here the CDR3 reads CASSYSSGRSNEQFF. The CDR3 DNA reads as TGTGCCAGCAGTTACTCTAGCGGGAGATCCAATGAGCAGTTCTTC. This chain uses TRBV6-5 with TRBJ2-1, with 9 bases fitting TRBD2. V lost 0 bases, J lost 6 bases, and 3 bases stayed unmatched. This CDR3 has 15 residues. Germline V CDR1 and CDR2: MNHEY, SVGAGI.

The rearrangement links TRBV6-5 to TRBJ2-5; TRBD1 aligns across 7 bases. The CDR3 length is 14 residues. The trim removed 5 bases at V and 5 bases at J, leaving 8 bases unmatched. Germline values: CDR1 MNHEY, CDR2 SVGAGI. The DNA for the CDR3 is TGTGCCAGCAGTGAGGGGGCCGCTCCCGAGACCCAGTACTTC. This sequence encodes CASSEGAAPETQYF.

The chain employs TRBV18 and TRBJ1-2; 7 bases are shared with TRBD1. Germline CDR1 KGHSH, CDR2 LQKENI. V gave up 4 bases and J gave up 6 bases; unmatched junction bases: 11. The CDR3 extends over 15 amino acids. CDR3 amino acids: CASSQTLTGMDGYTF. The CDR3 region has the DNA TGTGCCAGCTCACAAACGCTGACAGGGATGGATGGCTACACCTTC.

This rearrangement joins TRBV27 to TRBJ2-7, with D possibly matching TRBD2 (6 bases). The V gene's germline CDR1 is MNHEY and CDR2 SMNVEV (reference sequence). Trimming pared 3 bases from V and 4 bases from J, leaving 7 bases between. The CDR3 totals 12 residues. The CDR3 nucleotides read TGTGCCAGCAGTTTGCGGGGTTACGAGCAGTACTTC. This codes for CASSLRGYEQYF.

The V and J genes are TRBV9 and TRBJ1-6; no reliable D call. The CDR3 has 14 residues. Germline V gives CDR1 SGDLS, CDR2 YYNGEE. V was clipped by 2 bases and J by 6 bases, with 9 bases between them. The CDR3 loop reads CASSVGTVNSPLHF. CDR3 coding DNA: TGTGCCAGCAGCGTTGGTACAGTTAATTCACCCCTCCACTTT.

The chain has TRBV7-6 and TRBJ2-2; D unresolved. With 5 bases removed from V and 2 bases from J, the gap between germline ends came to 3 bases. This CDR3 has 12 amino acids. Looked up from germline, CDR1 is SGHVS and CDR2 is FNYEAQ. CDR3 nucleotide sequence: TGTGCCAGCAGCGGCAACACCGGGGAGCTGTTTTTT. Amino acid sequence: CASSGNTGELFF. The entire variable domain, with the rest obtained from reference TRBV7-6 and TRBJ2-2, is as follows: GAGVSQSPRYKVTKRGQDVALRCDPISGHVSLYWYRQALGQGPEFLTYFNYEAQQDKSGLPNDRFSAERPEGSISTLTIQRTEQRDSAMYRCASSGNTGELFFGEGSRLTVL.

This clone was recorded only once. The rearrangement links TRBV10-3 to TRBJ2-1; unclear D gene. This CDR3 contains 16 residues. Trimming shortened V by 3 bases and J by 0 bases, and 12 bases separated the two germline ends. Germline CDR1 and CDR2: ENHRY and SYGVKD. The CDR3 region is CAISDRKSSSYNEQFF. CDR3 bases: TGTGCCATCAGTGACCGAAAAAGTAGCTCCTACAATGAGCAGTTCTTC.

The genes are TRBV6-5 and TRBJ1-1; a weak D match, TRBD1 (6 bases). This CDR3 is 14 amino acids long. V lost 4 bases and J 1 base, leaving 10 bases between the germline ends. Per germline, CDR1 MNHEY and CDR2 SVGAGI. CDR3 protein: CASSLQGSNTEAFF. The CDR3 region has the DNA TGTGCCAGCAGTTTACAGGGATCGAACACTGAAGCTTTCTTT.

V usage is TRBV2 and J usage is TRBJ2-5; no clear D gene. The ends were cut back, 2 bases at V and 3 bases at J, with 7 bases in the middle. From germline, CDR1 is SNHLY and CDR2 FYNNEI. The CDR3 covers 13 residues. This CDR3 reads CASSEMDEETQYF. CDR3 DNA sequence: TGTGCCAGCAGTGAAATGGATGAAGAGACCCAGTACTTC.

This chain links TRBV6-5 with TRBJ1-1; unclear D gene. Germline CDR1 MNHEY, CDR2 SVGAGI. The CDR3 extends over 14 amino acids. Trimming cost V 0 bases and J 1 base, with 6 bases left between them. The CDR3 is CASSYSTTNTEAFF. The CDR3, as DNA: TGTGCCAGCAGTTACTCGACGACGAACACTGAAGCTTTCTTT.

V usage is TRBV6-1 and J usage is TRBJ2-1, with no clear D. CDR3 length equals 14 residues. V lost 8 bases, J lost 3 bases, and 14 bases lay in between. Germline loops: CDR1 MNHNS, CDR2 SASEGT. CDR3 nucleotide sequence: TGTGCCAGCGCCCCAAAAGTCCTCTACAATGAGCAGTTCTTC. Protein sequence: CASAPKVLYNEQFF.

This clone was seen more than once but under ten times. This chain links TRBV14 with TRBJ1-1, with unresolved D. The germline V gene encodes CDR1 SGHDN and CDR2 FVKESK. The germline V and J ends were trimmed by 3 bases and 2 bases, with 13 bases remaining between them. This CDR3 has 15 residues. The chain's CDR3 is CASSHPKTPNTEAFF. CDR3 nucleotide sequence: TGTGCCAGCAGCCATCCAAAGACACCTAACACTGAAGCTTTCTTT.

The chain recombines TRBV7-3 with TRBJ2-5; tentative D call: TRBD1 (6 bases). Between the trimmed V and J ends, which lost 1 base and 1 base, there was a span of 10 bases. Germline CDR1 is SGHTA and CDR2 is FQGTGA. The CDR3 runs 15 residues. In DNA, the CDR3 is TGTGCCAGCAGCTTAATTGGGGGCATCCAAGAGACCCAGTACTTC. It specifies CASSLIGGIQETQYF.

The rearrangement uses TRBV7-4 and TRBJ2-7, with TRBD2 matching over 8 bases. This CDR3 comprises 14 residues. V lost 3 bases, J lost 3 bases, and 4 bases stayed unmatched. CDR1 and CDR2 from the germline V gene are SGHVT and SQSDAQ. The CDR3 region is CASSLGTRVYEQYF. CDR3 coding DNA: TGTGCCAGCAGCTTGGGGACTAGGGTCTACGAGCAGTACTTC. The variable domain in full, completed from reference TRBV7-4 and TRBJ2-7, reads GAGVSQSPRYKVAKRGRDVALRCDSISGHVTLYWYRQTLGQGSEVLTYSQSDAQRDKSGRPSGRFSAERPERSVSTLKIQRTEQGDSAVYLCASSLGTRVYEQYFGPGTRLTVT.

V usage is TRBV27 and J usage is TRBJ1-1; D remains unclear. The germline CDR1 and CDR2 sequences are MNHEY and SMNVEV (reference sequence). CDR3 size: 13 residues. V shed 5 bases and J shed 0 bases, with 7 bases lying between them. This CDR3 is CASSSGMNTEAFF. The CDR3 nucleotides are TGTGCCAGCAGTAGTGGGATGAACACTGAAGCTTTCTTT.

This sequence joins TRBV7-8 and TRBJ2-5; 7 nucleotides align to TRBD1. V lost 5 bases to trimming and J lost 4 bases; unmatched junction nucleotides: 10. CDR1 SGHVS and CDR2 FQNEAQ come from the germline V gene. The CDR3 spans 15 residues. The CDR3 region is CASSPRDRVGETQYF. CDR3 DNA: TGTGCCAGCAGCCCACGGGACAGAGTAGGAGAGACCCAGTACTTC.

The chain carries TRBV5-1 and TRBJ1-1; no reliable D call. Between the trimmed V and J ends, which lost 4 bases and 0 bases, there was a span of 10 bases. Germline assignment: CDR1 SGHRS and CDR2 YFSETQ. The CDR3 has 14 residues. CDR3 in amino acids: CASSLTLMNTEAFF. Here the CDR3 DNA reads TGCGCCAGCAGCCTGACCCTGATGAACACTGAAGCTTTCTTT. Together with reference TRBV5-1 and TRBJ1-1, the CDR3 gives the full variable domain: KAGVTQTPRYLIKTRGQQVTLSCSPISGHRSVSWYQQTPGQGLQFLFEYFSETQRNKGNFPGRFSGRQFSNSRSEMNVSTLELGDSALYLCASSLTLMNTEAFFGQGTRLTVV.

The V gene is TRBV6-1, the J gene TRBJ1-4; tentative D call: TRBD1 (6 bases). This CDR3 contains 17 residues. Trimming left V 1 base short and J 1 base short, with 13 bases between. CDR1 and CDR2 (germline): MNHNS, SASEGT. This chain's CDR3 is CASSEGLWGRTNEKLFF. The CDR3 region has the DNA TGTGCCAGCAGTGAAGGTCTCTGGGGGCGAACTAATGAAAAACTGTTTTTT.

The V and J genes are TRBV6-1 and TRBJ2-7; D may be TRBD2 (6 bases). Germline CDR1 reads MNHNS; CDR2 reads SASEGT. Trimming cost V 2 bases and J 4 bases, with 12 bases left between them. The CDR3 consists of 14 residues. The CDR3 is CASSEWGEGYEQYF. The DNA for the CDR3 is TGTGCCAGCAGTGAATGGGGGGAAGGATACGAGCAGTACTTC.

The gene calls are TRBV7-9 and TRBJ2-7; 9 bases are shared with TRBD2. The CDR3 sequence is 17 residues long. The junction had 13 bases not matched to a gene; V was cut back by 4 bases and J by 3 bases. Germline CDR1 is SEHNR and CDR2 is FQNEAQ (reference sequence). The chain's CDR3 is CASSSSYLGTSSYEQYF. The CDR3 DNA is TGTGCCAGCAGCTCCTCCTACCTAGGGACTAGCAGCTACGAGCAGTACTTC.

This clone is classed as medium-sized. The CDR3 reads CASSPSGGSYEQYF. The CDR3 DNA reads TGCGCCAGCAGTCCCAGCGGAGGCTCCTACGAGCAGTACTTC. V and J are TRBV5-1 and TRBJ2-7; TRBD2 might be the D (5 bases). Germline V lookup: CDR1 SGHRS, CDR2 YFSETQ. Trimming shortened V by 5 bases and J by 0 bases, and 12 bases separated the two germline ends. This CDR3 is 14 amino acids long.

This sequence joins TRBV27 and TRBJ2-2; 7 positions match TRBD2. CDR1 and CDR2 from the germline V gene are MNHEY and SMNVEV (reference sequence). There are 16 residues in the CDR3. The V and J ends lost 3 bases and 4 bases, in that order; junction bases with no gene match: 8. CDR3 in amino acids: CASSFFTSAGTGELFF. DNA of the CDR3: TGTGCCAGCAGTTTCTTCACTAGCGCCGGCACCGGGGAGCTGTTTTTT.

The CDR3: CASSVGERTQYF. The CDR3 DNA is TGTGCCAGCAGCGTAGGTGAGCGTACGCAGTATTTT. This chain connects TRBV9 to TRBJ2-3; no reliable D call. Trimming shortened V by 0 bases and J by 8 bases, and 7 bases separated the two germline ends. From germline, CDR1 is SGDLS and CDR2 YYNGEE. The CDR3 length is 12 residues.

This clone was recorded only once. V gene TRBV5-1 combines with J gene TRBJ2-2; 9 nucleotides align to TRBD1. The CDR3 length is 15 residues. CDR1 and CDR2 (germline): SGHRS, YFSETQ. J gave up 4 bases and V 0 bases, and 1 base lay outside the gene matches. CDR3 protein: CASSLGTGVTGELFF. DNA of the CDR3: TGCGCCAGCAGCTTGGGGACAGGGGTCACCGGGGAGCTGTTTTTT.

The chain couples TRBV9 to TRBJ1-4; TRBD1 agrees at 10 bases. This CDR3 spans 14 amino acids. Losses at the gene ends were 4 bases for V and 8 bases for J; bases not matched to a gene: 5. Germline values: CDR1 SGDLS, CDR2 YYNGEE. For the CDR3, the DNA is TGTGCCAGCAGCCTGACAGGGGGCGCGGAAAAACTGTTTTTT. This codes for CASSLTGGAEKLFF.